The 29 T cell receptor beta chains given below trace back to one sample, sequenced in a study of T cells in Graves' hyperthyroidism and ophthalmopathy. RNA transcripts yielded amplified TCR beta CDR3 regions. TCR CDR3 regions were first amplified by RT-PCR with HTBI primers. TCRdb re-derived calls from the multiplex PCR reads in MiXCR, one entry per CDR3 protein. The data show about 480,000 distinct CDR3 sequences, around a fifth seen once. Material for sequencing was blood. Source of these receptors: a woman aged 70-85 years with Graves' ophthalmopathy.

There are a few counts of this clonotype. The rearrangement uses TRBV28 and TRBJ2-7, with D uncertain. CDR1 is MDHEN and CDR2 is SYDVKM in the germline V gene. The V gene lost 2 bases and the J gene lost 7 bases, with 9 bases spanning the gap. The CDR3 extends over 12 amino acids. The CDR3 is CASSLEEAEQYF. Written as DNA, the CDR3 is TGTGCCAGCAGTTTAGAAGAAGCAGAGCAGTACTTC. Together with reference TRBV28 and TRBJ2-7, the CDR3 gives the full variable domain: DVKVTQSSRYLVKRTGEKVFLECVQDMDHENMFWYRQDPGLGLRLIYFSYDVKMKEKGDIPEGYSVSREKKERFSLILESASTNQTSMYLCASSLEEAEQYFGPGTRLTVT.

The rearrangement joins TRBV6-5 to TRBJ1-3, with D unclear. V dropped 0 bases and J dropped 2 bases, with 11 bases sitting between them. CDR1 MNHEY and CDR2 SVGAGI come from the germline V gene. The CDR3 has 16 residues. CDR3 sequence reads: CASSYSPRGPGNTIYF. Written as DNA, the CDR3 is TGTGCCAGCAGTTACTCCCCACGAGGCCCTGGAAACACCATATATTTT.

This clonotype was seen more than once but under ten times. The rearrangement uses TRBV5-4 and TRBJ2-5; D remains unclear. Trimming removed 4 bases from V and 5 bases from J, with 18 bases in between. CDR3 length: 15 residues. Germline values: CDR1 SGHNT, CDR2 YYREEE (reference sequence). The DNA of the CDR3 is TGTGCCAGCAGCGCCCCGACTGGTTCAGAGGAGACCCAGTACTTC. Translating it yields CASSAPTGSEETQYF.

This clonotype came up many times. This sequence joins TRBV28 and TRBJ2-7; unclear D gene. The CDR3 extends over 14 amino acids. V lost 3 bases and J 1 base, leaving 10 bases between the germline ends. CDR1 MDHEN and CDR2 SYDVKM come from the germline V gene. The CDR3 DNA sequence: TGTGCCAGCAGTTTTAACCAGAAATCCTACGAGCAGTACTTC. It translates to CASSFNQKSYEQYF. Drawing the rest from reference TRBV28 and TRBJ2-7, the complete variable domain is DVKVTQSSRYLVKRTGEKVFLECVQDMDHENMFWYRQDPGLGLRLIYFSYDVKMKEKGDIPEGYSVSREKKERFSLILESASTNQTSMYLCASSFNQKSYEQYFGPGTRLTVT.

The rearrangement uses TRBV4-2 and TRBJ2-7, with 9 bases fitting TRBD1. Germline CDR1 is LGHNA and CDR2 is YNFKEQ. J was trimmed by 7 bases and V by 0 bases; bases with no gene match: 7. The CDR3 runs 15 residues. The CDR3 DNA reads as TGTGCCAGCAGCCAAGAAGGGACAGGGCGCTTAGAGCAGTACTTC. This translates into CASSQEGTGRLEQYF.

This chain uses TRBV28 with TRBJ1-5; D is undetermined. Germline V gene sequence: CDR1 MDHEN, CDR2 SYDVKM. The CDR3 has 12 residues. Trimming removed 7 bases from V and 7 bases from J, with 11 bases in between. In nucleotides, the CDR3 is TGTGCCAGCACCCGGACGGGGCAGCCCCAGCATTTT. Protein product: CASTRTGQPQHF.

The V call is TRBV24-1, the J call TRBJ2-2; D perhaps matches TRBD2 (5 bases). Germline V lookup: CDR1 KGHDR, CDR2 SFDVKD. The CDR3 is 14 amino acids. Trimming left V 3 bases short and J 7 bases short, with 11 bases between. The CDR3 coding sequence is TGTGCCACCAGTGATCCCGGTCGGGGCGGGGAGCTGTTTTTT. It codes for CATSDPGRGGELFF.

Concerning this clonotype itself: A much larger clone sits a single nucleotide away, making a read error possible. This chain joins TRBV28 and TRBJ2-7; 8 nucleotides align to TRBD2. The CDR3 length is 17 residues. CDR1 and CDR2 from the germline V gene are MDHEN and SYDVKM. The CDR3 DNA reads as TGTGCCTGCAGCCCTCTCGGAGCGGGAGAGCACTCCAACGAGCAGTACTTC. Translation gives CACSPLGAGEHSNEQYF. Drawing the rest from reference TRBV28 and TRBJ2-7, the complete variable domain is DVKVTQSSRYLVKRTGEKVFLECVQDMDHENMFWYRQDPGLGLRLIYFSYDVKMKEKGDIPEGYSVSREKKERFSLILESASTNQTSMYLCACSPLGAGEHSNEQYFGPGTRLTVT.

V is TRBV4-2 and J is TRBJ2-7, with a weak D call TRBD2 (6 bases). Germline CDR1 is LGHNA and CDR2 is YNFKEQ. This CDR3 comprises 14 residues. V was clipped by 0 bases and J by 0 bases, with 6 bases between them. The CDR3 DNA reads as TGTGCCAGCAGCCAAGAGGACTACTCCTACGAGCAGTACTTC. Amino acid sequence: CASSQEDYSYEQYF.

This clonotype was observed a handful of times. The chain joins TRBV7-9 to TRBJ2-2; 14 nucleotides align to TRBD2. Germline CDR1 is SEHNR and CDR2 is FQNEAQ (reference sequence). Unmatched junction bases numbered 7, after V lost 5 bases and J lost 5 bases. The CDR3 spans 17 residues. Here the CDR3 reads CASSDGTSGSWTGELFF. The CDR3 region has the DNA TGTGCCAGCAGCGACGGGACTAGCGGGAGCTGGACCGGGGAGCTGTTTTTT.

The chain employs TRBV9 and TRBJ1-2, with D perhaps matching TRBD1 (5 bases). V dropped 0 bases and J dropped 4 bases, with 13 bases sitting between them. Germline-derived CDR1 and CDR2 are SGDLS and YYNGEE. This CDR3 is built from 15 residues. CDR3 coding DNA: TGTGCCAGCAGCGTAGATACAGGCCTACTCTATGGCTACACCTTC. It codes for CASSVDTGLLYGYTF.

V and J are TRBV29-1 and TRBJ2-1; D perhaps matches TRBD1 (6 bases). Germline-derived CDR1 and CDR2 are SQVTM and ANQGSEA. Trimming cost V 7 bases and J 2 bases, with 9 bases left between them. The CDR3 consists of 12 residues. CDR3 coding DNA: TGCAGCGGAGGGGGAACCTACAATGAGCAGTTCTTC. It translates to CSGGGTYNEQFF.

This clonotype has ten or more counts. The chain links TRBV12-3 or TRBV12-4 to TRBJ2-3; 9 bases match TRBD2. The J segment lost 2 bases and the V segment lost 2 bases, leaving 5 bases of the junction unmatched. The CDR3 runs to 16 residues. The CDR3 protein is CASSLSGTSYTDTQYF. CDR3 nucleotide sequence: TGTGCCAGCAGTTTATCCGGGACTAGCTACACAGATACGCAGTATTTT.

This chain links TRBV20-1 with TRBJ2-1, with TRBD2 identical over 8 bases. The germline CDR1 and CDR2 sequences are DFQATT and SNEGSKA (reference sequence). Germline trimming cut 7 bases from V and 1 base from J; bases unmatched to any gene: 18. The CDR3 runs 18 residues. The DNA of the CDR3 is TGCAGTGGGGGAAACGACCTAACTAGCGGCTCATCCTACAATGAGCAGTTCTTC. Amino acid sequence: CSGGNDLTSGSSYNEQFF.

This clonotype has just a few counts. The chain combines TRBV6-1 with TRBJ1-3; 9 nucleotides match TRBD1. Germline V lookup: CDR1 MNHNS, CDR2 SASEGT. J was trimmed by 2 bases and V by 6 bases; bases with no gene match: 5. The CDR3 consists of 15 residues. The CDR3 DNA is TGTGCCAGCAGGGACAGGGGTGTAACTGGAAACACCATATATTTT. Amino acids: CASRDRGVTGNTIYF.

A few counts support this clonotype. The rearrangement links TRBV12-3 or TRBV12-4 to TRBJ1-6; D is unclear. V lost 2 bases and J 0 bases, leaving 8 bases between the germline ends. The CDR3 is 16 residues long. CDR3 loop: CASSLSRSSYNSPLHF. CDR3 in DNA: TGTGCCAGCAGTTTAAGTAGGAGCTCCTATAATTCACCCCTCCACTTT.

J is TRBJ2-7 and V is TRBV12-3 or TRBV12-4; 7 nucleotides line up with TRBD1. V was pared by 5 bases and J by 4 bases, with 14 bases of the junction left unmatched. This CDR3 comprises 16 residues. As DNA, the CDR3 is TGTGCCAGCAGTATCTCCTTCCCGGGACAGAATTACGAGCAGTACTTC. Translating it yields CASSISFPGQNYEQYF.

Of note for this clonotype: Mismatch with germline at one junction end may stem from a read error. The genes are TRBV7-7 and TRBJ2-1; D is uncertain. The germline gives CDR1 SSHAT, CDR2 FNYEAQ (reference sequence). The CDR3 runs to 13 residues. The CDR3 loop reads CASSSAIYNEQFF. CDR3 nucleotide sequence: TGTGCTAGCAGCTCCGCGATTTACAATGAGCAGTTCTTC.

The CDR3 nucleotides are TGTGCCAGCAGCCAACAGACGGGCAATCAGCCCCAGCATTTT. Translation: CASSQQTGNQPQHF. The chain couples TRBV3-1 to TRBJ1-5; D gene ambiguous. From germline, CDR1 is LGHDT and CDR2 YNNKEL (reference sequence). There are 14 residues in the CDR3. V dropped 2 bases and J dropped 2 bases, with 7 bases sitting between them.

The chain carries TRBV20-1 and TRBJ2-3; TRBD2 matches 7 bases. CDR1 and CDR2 (germline): DFQATT, SNEGSKA (reference sequence). The CDR3 runs 14 residues. V gave up 3 bases and J gave up 5 bases; unmatched junction bases: 8. CDR3 loop: CSASRREIGDTQYF. The CDR3 nucleotides read TGCAGTGCTAGCAGGCGGGAGATAGGAGATACGCAGTATTTT.

This chain's CDR3 is CASLHQDFVDEQYF. DNA for the CDR3: TGTGCCAGCTTACACCAGGACTTCGTCGATGAGCAGTACTTC. The chain employs TRBV6-1 and TRBJ2-7; a possible D gene is TRBD2 (5 bases). V gave up 8 bases and J gave up 7 bases, with 21 bases separating them. Germline loops: CDR1 MNHNS, CDR2 SASEGT. The CDR3 is 14 residues long.

This clonotype showed up just a few times. This sequence joins TRBV6-1 and TRBJ1-5, with D possibly being TRBD1 (6 bases). V lost 1 base, J lost 1 base, and 14 bases lay in between. Looked up from germline, CDR1 is MNHNS and CDR2 is SASEGT. There are 17 residues in the CDR3. The CDR3 sequence is CASSEGHGGLSNQPQHF. The CDR3 nucleotides are TGTGCCAGCAGTGAAGGGCACGGGGGGCTAAGCAATCAGCCCCAGCATTTT.

The sample holds many counts of this clonotype. This sequence joins TRBV7-2 and TRBJ2-1, with a weak D call TRBD2 (6 bases). Germline-derived CDR1 and CDR2 are SGHTA and FQGNSA. CDR3 length: 15 amino acids. Trimming stripped 1 base from V and 6 bases from J, with 13 bases between. The CDR3 here is CASSLGPGRFNEQFF. CDR3 sequence (DNA): TGTGCCAGCAGCTTAGGGCCGGGGAGGTTCAATGAGCAGTTCTTC. Combining the CDR3 with reference TRBV7-2 and TRBJ2-1 gives the whole variable domain GAGVSQSPSNKVTEKGKDVELRCDPISGHTALYWYRQSLGQGLEFLIYFQGNSAPDKSGLPSDRFSAERTGGSVSTLTIQRTQQEDSAVYLCASSLGPGRFNEQFFGPGTRLTVL.

There are many counts of this clonotype. The rearrangement joins TRBV2 to TRBJ2-5; no clear D gene. Germline V gene lookup returns CDR1 SNHLY and CDR2 FYNNEI. The CDR3 runs to 11 residues. Trimming stripped 6 bases from V and 6 bases from J, with 8 bases between. The CDR3 nucleotides read TGTGCCAGCAGCCTCCGGCAGACCCAGTACTTC. This sequence encodes CASSLRQTQYF.

In its sample, this clonotype was seen a few times. This chain connects TRBV6-1 to TRBJ2-1, with D tentatively TRBD2 (5 bases). V lost 0 bases and J 9 bases, leaving 12 bases between the germline ends. The CDR3 is 14 residues long. Germline CDR1 and CDR2: MNHNS and SASEGT. DNA of the CDR3: TGTGCCAGCAGTGAAGCGGGAGCCGGCCGTGAGCAGTTCTTC. Its translation is CASSEAGAGREQFF.

The CDR3 sequence: CASSLSVSGSVTYNEQFF. CDR3 DNA sequence: TGCGCCAGCAGCCTGTCGGTTAGCGGGAGTGTCACCTACAATGAGCAGTTCTTC. This chain uses TRBV5-1 with TRBJ2-1, with 9 nucleotides matching TRBD2. The ends lost 4 bases at V and 2 bases at J; junction bases unmatched: 13. The CDR3 spans 18 residues. Germline V gives CDR1 SGHRS, CDR2 YFSETQ.

Only a few counts were recorded for this clonotype. The chain recombines TRBV7-9 with TRBJ2-1; tentatively, D is TRBD2 (5 bases). The CDR3 has 16 amino acids. Germline V gives CDR1 SEHNR, CDR2 FQNEAQ (reference sequence). Trimming pared 5 bases from V and 0 bases from J, leaving 14 bases between. The CDR3 nucleotides are TGTGCCAGCAGCGGATGGACTGGGAGCTCCTACAATGAGCAGTTCTTC. Its translation: CASSGWTGSSYNEQFF.

This clonotype was detected only a few times. This chain joins TRBV3-1 and TRBJ2-2, with no clear D. The CDR3 has 11 residues. V gave up 9 bases and J gave up 5 bases, with 7 bases separating them. Looked up from germline, CDR1 is LGHDT and CDR2 is YNNKEL (reference sequence). The CDR3 coding sequence is TGTGCCAGTCAAGTAACCGGGGAGCTGTTTTTT. This translates into CASQVTGELFF.

This clonotype turned up a few times. The V gene is TRBV5-1, the J gene TRBJ1-1; D not resolved. Trimming took 2 bases from V and 5 from J, leaving 10 bases between them. CDR1 and CDR2 from the germline V gene are SGHRS and YFSETQ. The CDR3 loop spans 13 amino acids. The CDR3 DNA sequence: TGCGCCAGCAGCTTAATTGATAAGACTGAAGCTTTCTTT. This sequence encodes CASSLIDKTEAFF.